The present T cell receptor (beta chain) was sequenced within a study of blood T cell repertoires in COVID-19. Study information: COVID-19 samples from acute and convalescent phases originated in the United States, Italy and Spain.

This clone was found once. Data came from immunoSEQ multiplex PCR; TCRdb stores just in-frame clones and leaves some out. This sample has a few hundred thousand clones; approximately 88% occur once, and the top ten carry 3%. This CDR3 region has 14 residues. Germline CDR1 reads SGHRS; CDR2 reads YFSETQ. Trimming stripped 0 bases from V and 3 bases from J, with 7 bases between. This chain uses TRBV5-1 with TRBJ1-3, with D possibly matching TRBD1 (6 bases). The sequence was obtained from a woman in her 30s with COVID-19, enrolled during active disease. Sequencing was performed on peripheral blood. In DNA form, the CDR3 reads TGCGCCAGCAGCTTGGGGACAGATGGAAACACCATATATTTT. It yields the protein CASSLGTDGNTIYF.